This T cell receptor beta chain was found in a study of CD8 T cells in ankylosing spondylitis (dated by TCRdb to about 2017). Notes on the research overall: The study profiled T cell receptor beta repertoires in healthy donors and ankylosing spondylitis patients to find disease-linked TCR variants. The full study cohort was made up of 20 to 25 ankylosing spondylitis patients and roughly 98 healthy donors. Samples of peripheral blood were taken, and for ankylosing spondylitis patients, synovial fluid was collected as well. The study at large found these results: Some motif variants had previously been reported in the synovial fluid and blood of reactive arthritis patients, which suggests shared mechanisms of disease initiation. In peripheral blood, the disease-linked clones were found at relatively low frequencies and had a CD8+ phenotype. A TCR beta motif of about eight highly homologous amino acid variants appeared characteristic of blood from ankylosing spondylitis patients. The disease-linked clones were reported as significantly enriched in matched synovial fluid samples from ankylosing spondylitis patients.

This clonotype was counted ten times or more. Its antigen is still unknown. No base-level quality is on record; no much larger clone is a single base apart. The run used an Illumina HiSeq 2500. TCR beta libraries were prepared by quantitative 5'-RACE with molecular barcodes. The authors' analysis ran thus. Disease-linked TCR variants were identified with a new computational method built on a probabilistic model of VDJ rearrangement. TCRdb reanalyzed the raw reads on its own, using fastp at Q25 for trimming and MiXCR for clone calling, and kept in-frame beta chains. CDR3 protein sequences are deduplicated, and each keeps its most common genes and DNA. In this record, the V and J calls reflect TCRdb's handling and not the investigators' own analysis. The sample yields about 460,000 distinct CDR3 sequences; about 5.4% were counted once. The ten most abundant clones make up under 4.5% of the sample. Based on the germline V gene, the CDR1 and CDR2 sequences are SGHTA and FQGTGA. From the cysteine up to the phenylalanine, the CDR3 has a length of 13 residues. Only the CDR3 DNA stays, 39 bases, in frame from base 1. Clipping removes 5 bases from V and 7 bases from J, with 2 as the unmatched junction base count.

The sequence is built from TRBV7-3 and TRBJ2-1, with 10 bases aligning to TRBD2. The receptor comes from a male donor with ankylosing spondylitis. The sequenced sample was blood, either unsorted or a sorted T cell fraction (not recorded which). The DNA reads TGTGCCAGCAGCCCTAGCGGGGGAAATGAGCAGTTCTTC. Its protein product is CASSPSGGNEQFF.